The rows below give T cell receptor beta chains drawn from one sample of a study of blood T cell repertoires in COVID-19. TCRdb's copy holds only in-frame clones and misses some; the assay was immunoSEQ multiplex PCR. The sample includes a few hundred thousand clones, around 86% of them seen just once. The sample comprised PBMCs or T cells enriched from blood (not recorded which). The source is a woman between 45 and 60 years old who had recovered from COVID-19. CDR3s include the opening cysteine and the closing phenylalanine or tryptophan. A D gene is named only where the DNA matches it firmly. For some rows the clone size is stated as once, few or many, or as a class when expanded; others skip it.

D	size	V	J	DNA	CDR3
.	.	TRBV5-4	TRBJ1-6	TGTGCCAGCAGCTTGGCATCGGGGGCCTATAATTCACCCCTCCACTTT	CASSLASGAYNSPLHF
.	.	TRBV2	TRBJ2-2	TGTGCCAGCAGCAAGGAGGCGACCGGGGAGCTGTTTTTT	CASSKEATGELFF
.	.	TRBV7-9	TRBJ2-3	TGTGCCAGCAGCCGGTTGGGGAGTACAGATACGCAGTATTTT	CASSRLGSTDTQYF
.	.	TRBV5-5	TRBJ2-1	TGTGCCAGCAGCCTTTCTAGCGCTTCCTACAATGAGCAGTTCTTC	CASSLSSASYNEQFF
.	.	TRBV15	TRBJ1-6	TGTGCCACCAGCAGAGATTTGGGGGGTAATTCACCCCTCCACTTT	CATSRDLGGNSPLHF
.	.	TRBV14	TRBJ1-4	TGTGCCAGCAGCCAAGAAACAGTAATTGCAACTAATGAAAAACTGTTTTTT	CASSQETVIATNEKLFF
TRBD1	.	TRBV11-3	TRBJ1-2	TGTGCCAGCAGCCTCACAGGGGGTGGCTACACCTTC	CASSLTGGGYTF
TRBD1	few	TRBV7-9	TRBJ1-4	TGTGCCAGCAGCCCCGATTGGGACAGGGGAGGAAAACTGTTTTTT	CASSPDWDRGGKLFF
.	.	TRBV6-2/TRBV6-3	TRBJ1-5	TGTGCCAGCAGCCCGGCGGGACCCCTAGCTCGGCCCCAGCATTTT	CASSPAGPLARPQHF
TRBD1	.	TRBV5-4	TRBJ2-7	TGTGCCAGCAGCTCGCAGGGACAGGGGGTCTACGAGCAGTACTTC	CASSSQGQGVYEQYF
TRBD1	few	TRBV30	TRBJ1-2	TGTGCCTGGAGGGTCAGGGGGGTAAACTATGGCTACACCTTC	CAWRVRGVNYGYTF
TRBD2	once	TRBV29-1	TRBJ2-2	TGCAGCGTTTCTAGCGGAAGCACCGGGGAGCTGTTTTTT	CSVSSGSTGELFF
TRBD2	.	TRBV29-1	TRBJ2-1	TGCAGCGTTGATTCCGCCGGGCTTTCTAGCGGGAGGCCCCGCCCCTCTTACAATGAGCAGTTCTTC	CSVDSAGLSSGRPRPSYNEQFF
TRBD1	.	TRBV5-6	TRBJ1-4	TGTGCCAGCAGCCTCAGGGGGCGGGATGAAAAACTGTTTTTT	CASSLRGRDEKLFF
TRBD2	.	TRBV5-1	TRBJ2-2	TGCGCCAGCAGCTTGTGGTTGGCGGGGGGGCCCCAGAACACCGGGGAGCTGTTTTTT	CASSLWLAGGPQNTGELFF
TRBD1	.	TRBV6-5	TRBJ2-7	TGTGCCAGCAGTTACGCACCGGGACAGTCCTACGAGCAGTACTTC	CASSYAPGQSYEQYF
TRBD2	.	TRBV5-1	TRBJ2-1	TGCGCCAGCAGCTACGGACTAGCGGGAGGGCGCTACAATGAGCAGTTCTTC	CASSYGLAGGRYNEQFF
TRBD1	few	TRBV7-8	TRBJ2-1	TGTGCCAGCAGCTTAACAGGGGGCCAGACCAATGAGCAGTTCTTC	CASSLTGGQTNEQFF
TRBD2	once	TRBV30	TRBJ2-3	TGTGCCTGGAGACTAGCGGGGAGCACAGATACGCAGTATTTT	CAWRLAGSTDTQYF
.	.	TRBV6-5	TRBJ2-5	TGTGCCAGCACCCACCTTCGGGGAACTCAAGAGACCCAGTACTTC	CASTHLRGTQETQYF
.	.	TRBV19	TRBJ1-5	TGTGCCAGTAGTATAGATCATGGGAGGGTTCAGCCCCAGCATTTT	CASSIDHGRVQPQHF
.	.	TRBV4-2	TRBJ1-1	TGTGCCAGCAGCCAAGTCGGGGACACTGAAGCTTTCTTT	CASSQVGDTEAFF
.	once	TRBV19	TRBJ2-7	TGTGCCAGTAGTATAGGGGGGGGCCAAGGGGACGAGCAGTACTTC	CASSIGGGQGDEQYF
.	.	TRBV3-1/TRBV3-2	TRBJ1-2	TGTGCCAGCAGCCAAGATCGTGGAGGGACCTATGGCTACACCTTC	CASSQDRGGTYGYTF
.	.	TRBV12-2	TRBJ2-1	TGTGCAAGTCGCCCAAGGGGACAGAGAATCCACAATGAGCAGTTCTTC	CASRPRGQRIHNEQFF
TRBD1	.	TRBV6-5	TRBJ1-6	TGTGCCAGCAGGGGGACAGATAATTCACCCCTCCACTTT	CASRGTDNSPLHF
TRBD1	.	TRBV19	TRBJ1-1	TGTGCCAGTAGCCAGGGGGCTGAAGCTTTCTTT	CASSQGAEAFF
TRBD1	.	TRBV30	TRBJ2-7	TGTGCCTGGAGGAGGGACAGGGGGTTCTCCGAGCAGTACTTC	CAWRRDRGFSEQYF
.	.	TRBV20-1	TRBJ1-1	TGCAGTGCTAGTTTGGCAGGGTCCAATGAAGCTTTCTTT	CSASLAGSNEAFF
TRBD1	.	TRBV2	TRBJ1-1	TGTGCCAGCATACTAACAGGGGCTCTTATGAACACTGAAGCTTTCTTT	CASILTGALMNTEAFF
.	.	TRBV7-9	TRBJ1-2	TGTGCCAGCAGCAAAGAGAGCGGGGGTGCGCGCAATACCTTC	CASSKESGGARNTF
.	once	TRBV12-3/TRBV12-4	TRBJ2-7	TGTGCCAGCAGTTTTGGGCTAGCTGGTGAGCAGTACTTC	CASSFGLAGEQYF
TRBD1	.	TRBV5-4	TRBJ2-1	TGTGCCAGCAGGGGACAGGGGGCTTTGAATGAGCAGTTCTTC	CASRGQGALNEQFF
.	few	TRBV7-9	TRBJ1-1	TGTGCCAGCAGCTTAGGGGGCCCCGACACTGAAGCTTTCTTT	CASSLGGPDTEAFF
.	once	TRBV30	TRBJ2-1	TGTGCCTGGAGCCAACAGGTTCGAGGTTACAATGAGCAGTTCTTC	CAWSQQVRGYNEQFF
TRBD1	once	TRBV4-2	TRBJ1-2	TGTGCCAGCAGCCAAGGCTTCGGTACGGTCACAGGGGGCAGGAATGGCGGCTACACCTTC	CASSQGFGTVTGGRNGGYTF
.	.	TRBV10-3	TRBJ2-1	TGTGCCATCAGCGGACCTGGAGGGGCTTCGAAAGCCTACAATGAGCAGTTCTTC	CAISGPGGASKAYNEQFF
TRBD1	few	TRBV5-1	TRBJ2-6	TGCGCCAGCAGATCGGGACAGGGATCCTCTGGGGCCAACGTCCTGACTTTC	CASRSGQGSSGANVLTF
TRBD1	.	TRBV2	TRBJ1-2	TGTGCCAGCAGTTGGACAGGGGATATGGGTGGCTACACCTTC	CASSWTGDMGGYTF
.	.	TRBV30	TRBJ1-6	TGTGCCTGGAGTGATGACAGGAGCTCCTATAATTCACCCCTCCACTTT	CAWSDDRSSYNSPLHF
.	.	TRBV19	TRBJ1-1	TGTGCCAGTAGTATGGGCCGGGGGGACACTGAAGCTTTCTTT	CASSMGRGDTEAFF
.	.	TRBV19	TRBJ1-5	TGTGCCAGTAGTTTACGGAGCAATCAGCCCCAGCATTTT	CASSLRSNQPQHF
TRBD2	.	TRBV5-1	TRBJ2-1	TGCGCCAGCAGCATTGCCGGGACTAGCGGTAACAATGAGCAGTTCTTC	CASSIAGTSGNNEQFF
TRBD2	.	TRBV6-2/TRBV6-3	TRBJ2-2	TGTGCCAGCAGTTACCCATACCTAGCGGGGGTCCCGCGTACCGGGGAGCTGTTTTTT	CASSYPYLAGVPRTGELFF
.	.	TRBV6-2/TRBV6-3	TRBJ2-7	TGTGCCAGCAGTTACTCGATACTAGAAACGTACTTC	CASSYSILETYF
TRBD1	.	TRBV27	TRBJ1-6	TGTGCCAGCAGCCAGACAGGGTATAATTCACCCCTCCACTTT	CASSQTGYNSPLHF
TRBD1	once	TRBV7-2	TRBJ2-1	TGTGCCAGCAGCTTAGCACCGGGACAGACGGGTGAGCAGTTCTTC	CASSLAPGQTGEQFF
TRBD1	.	TRBV29-1	TRBJ1-2	TGCAGCGTTGTCCAGGGACAGGGGGGCTATGGCTACACCTTC	CSVVQGQGGYGYTF
TRBD1	.	TRBV5-1	TRBJ2-3	TGCGCCAGCGGACCGGGACAGGGAATCCTCACAGATACGCAGTATTTT	CASGPGQGILTDTQYF
.	.	TRBV28	TRBJ1-1	TGTGCCAGCAGTTTAGCCAGCGGAGTCACTGAAGCTTTCTTT	CASSLASGVTEAFF
.	.	TRBV3-1/TRBV3-2	TRBJ1-6	TGTGCCAGCAGCCAAGAGGGGCATCAGGGGATGAATTCACCCCTCCACTTT	CASSQEGHQGMNSPLHF
.	.	TRBV7-8	TRBJ2-7	TGTGCCAGCAGCCGCGACTTCGTCTACGAGCAGTACTTC	CASSRDFVYEQYF
.	.	TRBV5-1	TRBJ2-3	TGCGCCAGCGGGATAGGGGGCACAGATACGCAGTATTTT	CASGIGGTDTQYF
TRBD1	.	TRBV28	TRBJ1-2	TGTGCCAACTACAACCCGGGACAGGGGGTCTATGGCTACACCTTC	CANYNPGQGVYGYTF